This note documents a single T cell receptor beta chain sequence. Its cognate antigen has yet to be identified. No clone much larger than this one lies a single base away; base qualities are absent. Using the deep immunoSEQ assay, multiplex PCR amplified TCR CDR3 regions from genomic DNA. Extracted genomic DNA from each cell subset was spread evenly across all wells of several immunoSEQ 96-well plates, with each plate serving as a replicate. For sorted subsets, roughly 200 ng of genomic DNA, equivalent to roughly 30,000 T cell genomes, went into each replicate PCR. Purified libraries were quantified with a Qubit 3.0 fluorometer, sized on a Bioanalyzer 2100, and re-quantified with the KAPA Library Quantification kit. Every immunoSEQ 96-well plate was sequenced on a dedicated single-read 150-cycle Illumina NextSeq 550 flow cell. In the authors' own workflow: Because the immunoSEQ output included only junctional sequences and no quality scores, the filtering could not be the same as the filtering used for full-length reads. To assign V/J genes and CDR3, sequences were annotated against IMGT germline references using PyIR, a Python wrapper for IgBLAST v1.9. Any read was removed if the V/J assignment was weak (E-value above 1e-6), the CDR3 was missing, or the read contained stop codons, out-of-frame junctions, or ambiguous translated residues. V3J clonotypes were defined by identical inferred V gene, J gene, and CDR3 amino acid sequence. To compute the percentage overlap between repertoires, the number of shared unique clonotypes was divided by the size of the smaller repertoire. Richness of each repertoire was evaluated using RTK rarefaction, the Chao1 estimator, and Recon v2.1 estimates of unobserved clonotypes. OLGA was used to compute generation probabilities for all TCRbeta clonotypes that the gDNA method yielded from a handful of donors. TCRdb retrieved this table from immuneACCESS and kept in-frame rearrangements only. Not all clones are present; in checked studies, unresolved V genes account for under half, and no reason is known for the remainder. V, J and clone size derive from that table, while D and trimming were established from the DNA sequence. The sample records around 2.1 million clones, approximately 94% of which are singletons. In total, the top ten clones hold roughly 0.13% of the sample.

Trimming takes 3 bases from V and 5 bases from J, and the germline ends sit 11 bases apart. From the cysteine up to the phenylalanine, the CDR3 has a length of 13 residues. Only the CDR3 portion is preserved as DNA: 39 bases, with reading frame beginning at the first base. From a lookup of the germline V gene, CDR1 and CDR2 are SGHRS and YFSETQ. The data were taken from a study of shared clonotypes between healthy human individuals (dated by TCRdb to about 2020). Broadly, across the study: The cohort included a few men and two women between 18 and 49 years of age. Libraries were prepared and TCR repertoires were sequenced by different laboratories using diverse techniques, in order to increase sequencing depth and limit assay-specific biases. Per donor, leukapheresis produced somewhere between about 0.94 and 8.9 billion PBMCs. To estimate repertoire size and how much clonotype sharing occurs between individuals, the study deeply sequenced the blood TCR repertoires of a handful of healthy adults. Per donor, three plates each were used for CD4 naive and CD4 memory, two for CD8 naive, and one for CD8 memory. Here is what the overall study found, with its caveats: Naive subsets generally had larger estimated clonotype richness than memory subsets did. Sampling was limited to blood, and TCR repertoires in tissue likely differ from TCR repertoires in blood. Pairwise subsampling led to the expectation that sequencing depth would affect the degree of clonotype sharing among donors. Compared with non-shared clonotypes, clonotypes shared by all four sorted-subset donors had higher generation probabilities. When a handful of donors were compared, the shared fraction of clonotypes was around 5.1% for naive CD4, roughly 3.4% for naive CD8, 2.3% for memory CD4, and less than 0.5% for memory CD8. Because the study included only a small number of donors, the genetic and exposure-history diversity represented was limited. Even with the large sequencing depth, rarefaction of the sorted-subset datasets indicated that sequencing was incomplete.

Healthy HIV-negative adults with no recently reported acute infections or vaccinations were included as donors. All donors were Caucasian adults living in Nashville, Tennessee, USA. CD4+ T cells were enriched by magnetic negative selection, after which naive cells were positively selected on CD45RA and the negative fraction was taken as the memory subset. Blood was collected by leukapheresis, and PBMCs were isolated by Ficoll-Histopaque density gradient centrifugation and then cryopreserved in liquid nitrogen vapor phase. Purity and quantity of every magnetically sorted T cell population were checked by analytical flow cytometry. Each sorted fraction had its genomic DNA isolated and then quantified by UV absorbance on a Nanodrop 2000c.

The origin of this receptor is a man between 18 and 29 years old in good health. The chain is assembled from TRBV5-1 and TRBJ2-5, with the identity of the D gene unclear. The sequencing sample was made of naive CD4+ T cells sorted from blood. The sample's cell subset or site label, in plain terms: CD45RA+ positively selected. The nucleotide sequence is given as TGCGCCAGCAGCTCCCCCTCGGTCGAGACCCAGTACTTC. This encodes CASSSPSVETQYF.